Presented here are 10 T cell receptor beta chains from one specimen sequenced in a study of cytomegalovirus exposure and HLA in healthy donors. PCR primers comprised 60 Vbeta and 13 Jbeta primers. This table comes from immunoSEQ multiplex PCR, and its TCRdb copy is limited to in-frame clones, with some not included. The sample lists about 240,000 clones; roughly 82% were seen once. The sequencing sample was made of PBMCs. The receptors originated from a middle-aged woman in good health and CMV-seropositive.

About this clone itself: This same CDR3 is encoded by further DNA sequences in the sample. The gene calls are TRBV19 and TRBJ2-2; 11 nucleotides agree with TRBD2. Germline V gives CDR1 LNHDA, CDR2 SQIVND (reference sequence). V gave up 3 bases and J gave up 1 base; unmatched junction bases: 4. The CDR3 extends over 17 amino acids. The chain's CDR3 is CASSIPGLAGNTGELFF. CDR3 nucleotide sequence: TGTGCCAGTAGTATCCCAGGACTAGCGGGGAACACCGGGGAGCTGTTTTTT.

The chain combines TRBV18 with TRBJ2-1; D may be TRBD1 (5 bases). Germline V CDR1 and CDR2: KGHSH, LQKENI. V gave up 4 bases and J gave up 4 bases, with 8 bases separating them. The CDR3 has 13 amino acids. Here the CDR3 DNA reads TGTGCCAGCTCACTCCAGGGTTACAATGAGCAGTTCTTC. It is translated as CASSLQGYNEQFF.

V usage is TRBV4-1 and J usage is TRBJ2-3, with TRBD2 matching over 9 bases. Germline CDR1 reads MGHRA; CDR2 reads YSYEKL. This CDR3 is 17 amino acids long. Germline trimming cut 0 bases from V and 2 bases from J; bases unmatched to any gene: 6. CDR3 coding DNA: TGCGCCAGCAGCCAAGATCGGGCTAGCGGGAACACAGATACGCAGTATTTT. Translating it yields CASSQDRASGNTDTQYF.

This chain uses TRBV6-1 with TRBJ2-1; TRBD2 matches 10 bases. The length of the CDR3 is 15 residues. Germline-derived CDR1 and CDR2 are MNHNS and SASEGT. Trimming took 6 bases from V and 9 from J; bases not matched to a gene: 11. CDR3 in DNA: TGTGCCAGCAGCAGAACTCGGACTAGCGGTGGTGAGCAGTTCTTC. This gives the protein CASSRTRTSGGEQFF.

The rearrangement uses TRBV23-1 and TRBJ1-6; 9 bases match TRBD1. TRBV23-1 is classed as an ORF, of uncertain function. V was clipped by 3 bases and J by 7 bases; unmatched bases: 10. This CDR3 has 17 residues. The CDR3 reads CASSHSRDRVSNSPLHF. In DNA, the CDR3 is TGCGCCAGCAGTCATAGCCGGGACAGGGTCTCCAATTCACCCCTCCACTTT.

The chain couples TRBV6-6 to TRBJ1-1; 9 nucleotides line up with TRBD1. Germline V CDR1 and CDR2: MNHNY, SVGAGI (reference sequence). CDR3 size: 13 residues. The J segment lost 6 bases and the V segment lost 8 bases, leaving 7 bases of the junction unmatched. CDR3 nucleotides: TGTGCCAGCGGGGACAGGGCGGCTGCTGAAGCTTTCTTT. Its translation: CASGDRAAAEAFF.

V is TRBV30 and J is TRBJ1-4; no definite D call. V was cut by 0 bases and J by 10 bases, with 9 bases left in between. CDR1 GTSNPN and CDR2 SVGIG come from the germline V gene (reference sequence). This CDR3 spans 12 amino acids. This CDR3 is CAWSVAPGKLFF. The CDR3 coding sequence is TGTGCCTGGAGTGTAGCGCCGGGAAAACTGTTTTTT.

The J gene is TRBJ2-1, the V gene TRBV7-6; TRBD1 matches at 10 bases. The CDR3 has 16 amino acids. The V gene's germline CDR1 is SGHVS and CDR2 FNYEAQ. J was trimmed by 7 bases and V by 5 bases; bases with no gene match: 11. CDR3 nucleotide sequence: TGTGCCAGCAGCCCCAAGTCGGGACAGGGGACGAATGAGCAGTTCTTC. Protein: CASSPKSGQGTNEQFF. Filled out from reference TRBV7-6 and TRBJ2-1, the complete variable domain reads GAGVSQSPRYKVTKRGQDVALRCDPISGHVSLYWYRQALGQGPEFLTYFNYEAQQDKSGLPNDRFSAERPEGSISTLTIQRTEQRDSAMYRCASSPKSGQGTNEQFFGPGTRLTVL.

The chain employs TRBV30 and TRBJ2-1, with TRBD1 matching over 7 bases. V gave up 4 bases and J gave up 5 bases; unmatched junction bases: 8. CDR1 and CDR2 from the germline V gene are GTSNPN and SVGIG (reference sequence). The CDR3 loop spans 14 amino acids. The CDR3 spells CAWNRGAQHNEQFF. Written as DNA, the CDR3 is TGTGCCTGGAACAGGGGAGCCCAGCACAATGAGCAGTTCTTC.

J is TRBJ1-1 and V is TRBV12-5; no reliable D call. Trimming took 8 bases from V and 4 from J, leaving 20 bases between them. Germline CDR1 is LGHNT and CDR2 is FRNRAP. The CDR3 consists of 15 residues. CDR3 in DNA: TGTGCTAGTATACTACTCCTGGCGGGGAGCACTGAAGCTTTCTTT. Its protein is CASILLLAGSTEAFF.